These 13 T cell receptor beta chains were sequenced from one sample in a study of metastatic and nonmetastatic thyroid tumors (TCRdb year 2020). Library preparation was by PCR. Reads for this sample came from an Illumina HiSeq 4000. Clones were called with MiXCR by TCRdb after fastp trimmed the public reads at Q25, and only in-frame beta chains were retained. In all, the sample holds roughly 34,000 clones, and about 15% of those were seen once. About a fifth of the sample comes from the top ten. None of the patients had been given any treatment before thyroid surgery. Sequenced material: blood. Receptor source: a male donor with papillary thyroid cancer or a benign thyroid nodule (not recorded which). Some clones in this sample may be carry-over from other donors' samples.

This clone was seen many times. The chain employs TRBV7-2 and TRBJ2-5; D remains ambiguous. The CDR3 has 14 amino acids. V was shortened by 1 base and J by 4 bases, with 10 bases between the two germline ends. The germline V gene has CDR1 SGHTA and CDR2 FQGNSA. The CDR3 sequence: CASSLGILAETQYF. CDR3 coding DNA: TGTGCCAGCAGCTTAGGCATTTTGGCAGAGACCCAGTACTTC.

The rearrangement joins TRBV7-6 to TRBJ2-7, with 13 positions matching TRBD2. This CDR3 comprises 15 residues. Trimming removed 5 bases from V and 3 bases from J; junction bases left unmatched: 4. CDR1 SGHVS and CDR2 FNYEAQ come from the germline V gene. CDR3 coding DNA: TGTGCCAGCAGCCAGACTAGCGGGGGGAACTACGAGCAGTACTTC. Protein sequence: CASSQTSGGNYEQYF.

In this sample, this clone turned up many times. The V call is TRBV28, the J call TRBJ2-5; TRBD2 matches at 11 bases. CDR3 length: 17 amino acids. The V gene end was trimmed by 6 bases and the J gene end by 4 bases; junction bases not matched to a gene: 13. Germline CDR1 reads MDHEN; CDR2 reads SYDVKM. The CDR3 DNA reads TGTGCCAGCAGCAACTCCCGACTAGCGGGACTCGGAGAGACCCAGTACTTC. It codes for CASSNSRLAGLGETQYF.

This clone has ten or more counts. The genes are TRBV28 and TRBJ2-7, with D perhaps given as TRBD1 or TRBD2 (5 bases each). V shed 8 bases and J shed 3 bases, with 5 bases lying between them. Germline lookup yields CDR1 MDHEN and CDR2 SYDVKM. The CDR3 runs to 10 residues. DNA of the CDR3: TGTGCCAGCGGGGGCTACGAGCAGTACTTC. This gives the protein CASGGYEQYF.

This clone has a count of ten or more. Different DNA sequences within this sample yield the same CDR3. The rearrangement joins TRBV12-5 to TRBJ1-5; D remains ambiguous. The CDR3 contains 13 residues. V gave up 6 bases and J gave up 1 base, with 7 bases separating them. Germline V gene data show CDR1 as LGHNT and CDR2 as FRNRAP. The CDR3 loop is CASGLDSNQPQHF. The CDR3 DNA follows: TGTGCTAGTGGGCTAGACAGCAATCAGCCCCAGCATTTT.

This clone was seen at least ten times. V usage is TRBV6-2 or TRBV6-3 and J usage is TRBJ1-1; 7 bases are a match to TRBD1. J was trimmed by 2 bases and V by 7 bases; bases with no gene match: 4. The CDR3 is made up of 13 amino acids. Looked up from germline, CDR1 is MNHEY and CDR2 is SVGEGT. The CDR3 reads CASKYRGNTEAFF. CDR3 in DNA: TGTGCCAGCAAGTACAGGGGAAACACTGAAGCTTTCTTT.

This clone was found many times. The J gene is TRBJ1-3, the V gene TRBV4-1; tentatively, D is TRBD1 (6 bases). From germline, CDR1 is MGHRA and CDR2 YSYEKL. The CDR3 runs 15 residues. V was clipped by 0 bases and J by 4 bases, with 10 bases between them. In DNA form, the CDR3 reads TGCGCCAGCAGCCAAGAGGGGGCTACAGGAAACACCATATATTTT. It specifies CASSQEGATGNTIYF.

With respect to this clone: The junction departs from germline at one end; a sequencing error may be responsible. This chain joins TRBV6-2 or TRBV6-3 and TRBJ1-2; D is uncertain. There are 15 residues in the CDR3. CDR1 and CDR2 (germline): MNHEY, SVGEGT. CDR3 in amino acids: CAISYLRTEVYGYTF. The CDR3 DNA follows: TGTGCCATCAGTTACCTGCGGACGGAGGTATATGGCTACACCTTC.

This clone was seen ten or more times. This chain links TRBV7-9 with TRBJ2-7; possible D gene TRBD2, 5 bases. Germline-derived CDR1 and CDR2 are SEHNR and FQNEAQ (reference sequence). V was cut by 3 bases and J by 3 bases, with 9 bases left in between. This CDR3 spans 13 amino acids. The CDR3 loop is CASSFGGNYEQYF. In nucleotides, the CDR3 is TGTGCCAGCAGCTTCGGAGGTAACTACGAGCAGTACTTC.

The chain couples TRBV28 to TRBJ2-1; no clear D gene. Trimming removed 3 bases from V and 5 bases from J, with 11 bases in between. The CDR3 spans 14 residues. The V gene's germline CDR1 is MDHEN and CDR2 SYDVKM. The chain's CDR3 is CASSLPGLDNEQFF. For the CDR3, the DNA is TGTGCCAGCAGTTTGCCAGGCCTCGACAATGAGCAGTTCTTC.

About this clone itself: A much larger clone differs from this one at a single base, so this may be a read error. Other DNA sequences in this specimen translate into the identical CDR3. The V call is TRBV5-5, the J call TRBJ1-2, with D maybe TRBD1 (5 bases). CDR1 and CDR2 (germline): SGHKS, YYEKEE (reference sequence). V dropped 4 bases and J dropped 0 bases, with 13 bases sitting between them. The CDR3 has 15 amino acids. The CDR3 DNA reads as TGTGCCAGCAGCCCGAGGGGTGATACTAACTATGGCTACACCTTC. Amino acid sequence: CASSPRGDTNYGYTF.

This clone was recorded at least ten times. V usage is TRBV5-1 and J usage is TRBJ1-4; D perhaps matches TRBD1 (5 bases). The V and J ends lost 4 bases and 0 bases respectively, with 19 bases between them. This CDR3 contains 18 residues. Germline assignment: CDR1 SGHRS and CDR2 YFSETQ. The CDR3 DNA sequence: TGCGCCAGCAGCCCGGGACTTTTTTCAAATCCAACTAATGAAAAACTGTTTTTT. Protein sequence: CASSPGLFSNPTNEKLFF.

In this sample, this clone turned up once. Mismatch with germline at one junction end may stem from a read error. The V gene is TRBV28, the J gene TRBJ2-5, with TRBD1 as a possible D gene (5 bases). The CDR3 extends over 15 amino acids. Germline assignment: CDR1 MDHEN and CDR2 SYDVKM. The CDR3 reads CASSFVQVGQETKYF. CDR3 DNA sequence: TGTGCCAGCAGTTTCGTACAGGTGGGGCAAGAGACCAAGTACTTC.